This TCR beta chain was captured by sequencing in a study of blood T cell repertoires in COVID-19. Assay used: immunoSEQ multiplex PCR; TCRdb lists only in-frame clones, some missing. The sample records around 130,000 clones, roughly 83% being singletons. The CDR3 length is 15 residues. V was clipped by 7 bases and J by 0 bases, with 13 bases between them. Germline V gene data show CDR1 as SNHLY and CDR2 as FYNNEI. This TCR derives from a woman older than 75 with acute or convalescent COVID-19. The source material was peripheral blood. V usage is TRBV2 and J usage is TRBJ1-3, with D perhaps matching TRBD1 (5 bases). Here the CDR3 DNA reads TGTGCCAGCATGGGGCCTCAATTCTCTGGAAACACCATATATTTT. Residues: CASMGPQFSGNTIYF.